The present entry profiles one TCR beta chain with its context. There are a few counts of this clonotype. Its binding antigen is unknown. The record has no base qualities; no much larger clone is one base away. The sample originates from a study of blood T cells in healthy people across ages (dated by TCRdb to the mid-2010s). With respect to the entire study: In model experiments, roughly one uniquely barcoded TCR beta cDNA molecule per two T cells was captured by template switching. Age-related changes in TCR beta repertoire diversity were measured in the study by deep sequencing normalized with unique cDNA molecular identifiers. Using the same blood draw, the study looked at two additional independent replicas of 1 million unique cDNA reads for two donors, one aged 18 to 30 and the other aged 80 or older. Four age groups were formed from the donors: young (average 16 years), middle-aged (less than 40), aged (over 55) and long-lived (about 80).

CDR1 SEHNR and CDR2 FQNEAQ were looked up in the germline V gene (reference sequence). A distance of 10 bases separates the germline ends of V and J, which lose 3 bases and 1 base respectively. From the cysteine through the phenylalanine, the CDR3 covers 14 amino acids. Of the read, only the CDR3 DNA is kept; its 42 bases are in frame from base 1. Systemically healthy Caucasian individuals from Russia, around 38 in total and aged about 6 to 100 years, were included as donors. Each donor gave around 9.8 milliliters of peripheral blood, collected into EDTA-treated Vacutainer tubes. PBMCs were isolated by Ficoll-Paque density-gradient centrifugation, with at least 6 million obtained per sample. Trizol reagent was used to extract total RNA from PBMCs, with at least 5 micrograms per sample. For every donor, an aliquot of PBMCs went through flow cytometry to measure the percentages of naive CD45RAhigh/CD27high T cells.

The research as a whole found: Compared with the aged group, the long-lived group had more naive CD4+ T cells, fewer expanded clones and increased TCR diversity, a pattern suggesting age selection. Estimates of total diversity based on one million sequenced T cells were considered lower bounds and underestimates. As age increased, observed TCR beta diversity per million T cells dropped in a roughly linear way, and a significant reduction was already evident by age 40. Donor CMV infection status was unknown, potentially confounding age-related changes in expanded clonotypes. A strong correlation was found between observed TCR beta diversity and the percentage of naive T cells measured by flow cytometry. Because profiling used bulk unsorted PBMCs, naive and antigen-experienced compartments could not be compared conclusively.

Library generation was performed with 5' RACE. Sequenced using an Illumina HiSeq 2500. The second PCR ran for about 6 to 11 cycles and used a J-beta primer mix along with a sample-barcoded 5' primer. Each TCR beta cDNA molecule received a unique molecular identifier from a template-switch 5' adaptor carrying 12 random nucleotides. At least 2.5 million CDR3-containing paired-end reads were obtained from each sample. The Mint cDNA synthesis kit, primed by a TRBC-specific oligonucleotide, was used to synthesize first-strand cDNA from all RNA. Following uracil-DNA glycosylase treatment, all cDNA underwent a first 18-cycle PCR with the universal primers M1SS and BC2_uni_R. As for the original processing: Each sample was normalized by randomly selecting 1 million high-quality reads, each carrying a distinct molecular identifier. Reads with shared molecular identifiers were discarded instead of being binned into consensus sequences. CDR3 identification, clonotype clustering and error correction used MiTCR with a Q25 quality threshold and the strictest error-elimination algorithm. A nonparametric unseen species model using Euler transformation provided a lower-bound estimate of total TCR beta diversity. In-frame beta chains were kept once TCRdb had trimmed the public reads at Q25 with fastp and called clones with MiXCR. Here each entry gathers all rows of one CDR3 protein and keeps the most common genes and DNA. The V and J calls and clone size come from TCRdb's table, not from the authors' own analysis. The sample table contains around 1,000,000 distinct CDR3 sequences; only one count was recorded for about 25% of them. Of the sample, less than 0.75% is held by the ten largest clones.

These data also formed part of another study, on T cells of mothers and their children. Drawing on the second study: Donors were nine systemically healthy Caucasian individuals: three mothers and their six children. cDNA synthesis consumed the entire amount of extracted RNA, loaded at around 1.4 ug RNA in each 15 ul reaction. In the second PCR, the M1S primer added sample barcodes and 2-4 random nucleotides. Over 10 million TCR beta CDR3 reads came from each mother, compared with some 3 million reads from each child. TCR recombination output is similarly shaped by thymic selection in related and unrelated pairs, with a minor effect exerted by inherited differences. Normalized repertoire overlap was always found to be slightly, but never significantly, higher in related mother-child pairs than in unrelated mother-child pairs. With a sensitivity of about 100 clones per million clonotypes, no persistent microchimeric T cell clones were detected. In the study, deep NGS was used to compare the TCR beta repertoires of mothers and children, and features distinguishing related mother-child pairs from unrelated individuals were sought. On average, the children were 11 +/- 4 years old, while the mothers were about 40 +/- 4 years old. After adapters were ligated using NEBNext reagents, the libraries underwent 100+100 nt paired-end sequencing on an Illumina HiSeq 2000. To prevent cross-contamination, the mother and child libraries were prepared one month apart and sequenced in separate runs. Each donor had between roughly 450,000 and 2,100,000 distinct TCR beta clonotypes identified. Naive TCR beta clonotypes were estimated from low-frequency clonotypes matched to each donor's FACS-determined naive share, without sorting.

The sequenced sample was blood. This TCR was recovered from a girl aged 2-10 years in good health. This receptor chain uses TRBV7-9 and TRBJ2-7; too little of a D gene remains to name it. The bases read TGTGCCAGCAGCTTTACCCCGTTTTCCTACGAGCAGTACTTC. This gives the protein CASSFTPFSYEQYF.